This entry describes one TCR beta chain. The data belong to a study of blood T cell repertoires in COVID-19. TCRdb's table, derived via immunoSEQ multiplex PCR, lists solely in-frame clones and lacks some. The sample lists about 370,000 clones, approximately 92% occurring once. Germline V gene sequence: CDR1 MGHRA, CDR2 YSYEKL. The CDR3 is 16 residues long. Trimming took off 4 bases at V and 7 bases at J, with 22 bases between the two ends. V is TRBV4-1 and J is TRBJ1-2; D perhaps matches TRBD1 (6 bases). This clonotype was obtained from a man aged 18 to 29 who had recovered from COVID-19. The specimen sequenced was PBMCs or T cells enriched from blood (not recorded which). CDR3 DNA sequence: TGCGCCAGCAGCCCAACCCCGGGGACACCTAACACTGGCTACACCTTC. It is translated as CASSPTPGTPNTGYTF.